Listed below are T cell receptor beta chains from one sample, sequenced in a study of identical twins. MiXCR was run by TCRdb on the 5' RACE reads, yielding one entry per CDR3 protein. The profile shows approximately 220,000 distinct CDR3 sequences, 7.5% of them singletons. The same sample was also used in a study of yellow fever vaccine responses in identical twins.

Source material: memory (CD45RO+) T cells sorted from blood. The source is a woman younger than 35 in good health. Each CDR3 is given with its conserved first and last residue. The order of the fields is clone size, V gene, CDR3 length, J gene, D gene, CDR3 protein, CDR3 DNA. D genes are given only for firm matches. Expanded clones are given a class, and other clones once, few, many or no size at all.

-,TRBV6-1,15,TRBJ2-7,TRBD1,CASSDPGTGDYEQYF,TGTGCCAGCAGCGACCCCGGGACAGGGGATTACGAGCAGTACTTC
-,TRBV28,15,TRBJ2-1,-,CASNTMRSSYNEQFF,TGTGCCAGCAATACCATGAGAAGCTCCTACAATGAGCAGTTCTTC
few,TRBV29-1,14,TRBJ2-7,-,CSINRGIPPYEQYF,TGCAGCATTAATCGGGGCATACCACCTTACGAGCAGTACTTC
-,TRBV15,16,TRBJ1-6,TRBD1,CATSRLPATGDSPLHF,TGTGCCACCAGCAGACTTCCCGCGACAGGGGATTCACCCCTCCACTTT
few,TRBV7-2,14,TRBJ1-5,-,CASSRDSSNQPQHF,TGTGCCAGCAGCCGAGATTCTAGCAATCAGCCCCAGCATTTT
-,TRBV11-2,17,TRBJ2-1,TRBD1,CASSSEDRGRFYNEQFF,TGTGCCAGCAGCTCAGAGGACAGGGGCCGGTTTTACAATGAGCAGTTCTTC
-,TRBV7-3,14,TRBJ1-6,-,CASSSGVGSSPLHF,TGTGCCAGCAGCTCGGGGGTGGGTAGTTCACCCCTCCACTTT
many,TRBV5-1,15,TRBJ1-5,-,CASSFGDGGNQPQHF,TGCGCCAGCAGCTTTGGCGACGGTGGCAATCAGCCCCAGCATTTT
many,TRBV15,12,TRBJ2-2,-,CATSGTTGELFF,TGTGCCACCTCCGGGACTACCGGGGAGCTGTTTTTT
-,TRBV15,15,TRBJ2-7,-,CATSRDIGETYEQYF,TGTGCCACCAGCAGAGATATCGGAGAGACCTACGAGCAGTACTTC
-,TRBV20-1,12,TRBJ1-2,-,CSAGDKSYGYTF,TGCAGTGCTGGGGACAAATCCTATGGCTACACCTTC
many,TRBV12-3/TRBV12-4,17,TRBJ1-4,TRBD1,CASSSGGGGWVSEKLFF,TGTGCCAGCAGTTCTGGAGGAGGGGGCTGGGTTAGTGAAAAACTGTTTTTT
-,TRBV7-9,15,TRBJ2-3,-,CASSLDLASTDTQYF,TGTGCCAGCAGCTTAGATCTAGCCAGCACAGATACGCAGTATTTT
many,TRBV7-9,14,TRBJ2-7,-,CASSSQGGPYEQYF,TGTGCCAGCAGCTCCCAGGGCGGCCCCTACGAGCAGTACTTC
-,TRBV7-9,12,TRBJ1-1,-,CASSFRAGKAFF,TGTGCCAGCAGCTTCAGGGCAGGGAAGGCTTTCTTT
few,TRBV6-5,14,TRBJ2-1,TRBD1,CASSFTGTALEQFF,TGTGCCAGCAGTTTTACCGGGACAGCGCTTGAGCAGTTCTTC
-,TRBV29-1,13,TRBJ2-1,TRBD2,CSAGLAANNEQFF,TGCAGCGCGGGACTAGCGGCTAACAATGAGCAGTTCTTC
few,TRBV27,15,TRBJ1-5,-,CASSPRTFLGQPQHF,TGTGCCAGCAGTCCCAGGACATTCTTGGGTCAGCCCCAGCATTTT
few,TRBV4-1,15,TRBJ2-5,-,CASSQDQASQETQYF,TGCGCCAGCAGCCAAGATCAGGCTAGCCAAGAGACCCAGTACTTC
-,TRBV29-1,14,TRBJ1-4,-,CSVPQGPSYEKLFF,TGCAGCGTTCCCCAGGGGCCCTCCTATGAAAAACTGTTTTTT
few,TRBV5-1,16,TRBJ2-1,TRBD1,CASSLGQGKRLGEQFF,TGCGCCAGCAGCTTGGGACAGGGGAAGCGCCTGGGGGAGCAGTTCTTC
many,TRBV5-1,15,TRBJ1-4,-,CASSLEGGLNEKLFF,TGCGCCAGCAGCTTGGAAGGCGGCCTTAATGAAAAACTGTTTTTT
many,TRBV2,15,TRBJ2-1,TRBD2,CASSSGLADYNEQFF,TGTGCCAGCAGTTCGGGACTAGCTGATTACAATGAGCAGTTCTTC
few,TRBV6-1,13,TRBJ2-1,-,CASSMDSQNEQFF,TGTGCCAGCAGTATGGACTCGCAGAATGAGCAGTTCTTC
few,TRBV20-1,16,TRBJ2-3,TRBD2,CSARGVLAASTDTQYF,TGCAGTGCCCGGGGGGTACTAGCGGCTAGCACAGATACGCAGTATTTT
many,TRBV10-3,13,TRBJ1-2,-,CAISEDFNYGYTF,TGTGCCATCAGTGAAGACTTTAACTATGGCTACACCTTC
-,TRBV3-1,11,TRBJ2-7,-,CASSQALEQYF,TGTGCCAGCAGCCAAGCCCTCGAGCAGTACTTC
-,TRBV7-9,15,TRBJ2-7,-,CASSLGTVVAYEQYF,TGTGCCAGCAGCTTAGGGACAGTGGTGGCCTACGAGCAGTACTTC
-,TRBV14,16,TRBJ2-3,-,CASSQVAGSFTDTQYF,TGTGCCAGCAGCCAAGTGGCAGGGTCGTTCACAGATACGCAGTATTTT
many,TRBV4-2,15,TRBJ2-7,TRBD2,CASSQESSGSYEQYF,TGTGCCAGCAGCCAAGAAAGTAGCGGGAGCTACGAGCAGTACTTC
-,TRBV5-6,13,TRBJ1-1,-,CASSLGWNTEAFF,TGTGCCAGCAGCTTGGGGTGGAACACTGAAGCTTTCTTT
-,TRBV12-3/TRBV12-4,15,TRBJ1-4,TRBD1,CASSPNRQGSEKLFF,TGTGCCAGCAGTCCGAACCGACAGGGCAGTGAAAAACTGTTTTTT
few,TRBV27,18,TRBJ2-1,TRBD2,CASSLPTSGETSYNEQFF,TGTGCCAGCAGTTTACCCACTAGCGGGGAGACCTCCTACAATGAGCAGTTCTTC
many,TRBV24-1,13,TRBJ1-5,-,CATCEGGNQPQHF,TGTGCCACCTGCGAGGGGGGGAATCAGCCCCAGCATTTT
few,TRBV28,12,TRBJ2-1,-,CASRGDSAEQFF,TGTGCCAGCAGGGGGGATAGCGCTGAGCAGTTCTTC
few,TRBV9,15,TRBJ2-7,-,CASSAAPGSSYEQYF,TGTGCCAGCAGCGCCGCCCCGGGGAGCTCCTACGAGCAGTACTTC
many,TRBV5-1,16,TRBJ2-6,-,CASSLDWASGANVLTF,TGCGCCAGCAGCTTGGACTGGGCTTCTGGGGCCAACGTCCTGACTTTC
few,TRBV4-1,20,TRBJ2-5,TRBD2,CASSQDRTSGEGHGQETQYF,TGCGCCAGCAGCCAAGATCGGACTAGCGGGGAAGGACATGGCCAAGAGACCCAGTACTTC
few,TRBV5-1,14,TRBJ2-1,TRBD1,CASSSGTGGNEQFF,TGCGCCAGCAGCTCCGGGACAGGGGGAAATGAGCAGTTCTTC
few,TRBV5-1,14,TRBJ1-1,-,CASSLKGENTEAFF,TGCGCCAGCAGCTTAAAGGGGGAGAACACTGAAGCTTTCTTT
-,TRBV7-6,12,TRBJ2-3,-,CASSPKGNTQYF,TGTGCCAGCAGCCCTAAAGGAAATACGCAGTATTTT
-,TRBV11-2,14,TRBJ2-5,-,CASSFGAGVETQYF,TGTGCCAGCAGCTTTGGCGCAGGGGTGGAGACCCAGTACTTC
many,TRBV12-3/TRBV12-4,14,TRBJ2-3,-,CASSERQGWDTQYF,TGTGCCAGCAGCGAAAGGCAGGGGTGGGATACGCAGTATTTT
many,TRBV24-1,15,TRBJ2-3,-,CATSDTTTSTDTQYF,TGTGCCACCAGTGACACCACGACTAGCACAGATACGCAGTATTTT
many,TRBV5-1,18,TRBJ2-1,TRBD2,CASSLGTLAGVLYNEQFF,TGCGCCAGCAGCTTGGGAACACTAGCGGGAGTTCTTTACAATGAGCAGTTCTTC